Shown below are 23 T cell receptor beta chains from a single sample sequenced in a study of post-analysis software for immune sequencing data. Whole-study results and caveats: Five or six TRBV segments, TRBV5-6, TRBV5-1 and TRBV20-1 among them, were found more frequent in patients than controls.

Which antigens these TCRs recognize remains unknown. The authors incorporated unique molecular identifiers into the TCR beta cDNA libraries. TCRdb itself ran the PCR reads through MiXCR, one entry per CDR3 protein. The sample lists some 800,000 distinct CDR3 sequences; 46% were seen once. Material for sequencing was blood. These receptors came from a girl aged 10-17 years with multiple sclerosis.

This clonotype has just a few counts. This sequence joins TRBV15 and TRBJ2-1; D is undetermined. Trimming took 4 bases from V and 8 from J, leaving 6 bases between them. The CDR3 consists of 11 residues. The germline CDR1 and CDR2 sequences are LNHNV and YYDKDF (reference sequence). The CDR3 bases are TGTGCCACCAGCACCTGGGATGAGCAGTTCTTC. This sequence encodes CATSTWDEQFF. Using reference TRBV15 and TRBJ2-1 for the parts outside the CDR3, the full variable domain is DAMVIQNPRYQVTQFGKPVTLSCSQTLNHNVMYWYQQKSSQAPKLLFHYYDKDFNNEADTPDNFQSRRPNTSFCFLDIRSPGLGDTAMYLCATSTWDEQFFGPGTRLTVL.

The rearrangement joins TRBV7-9 to TRBJ2-3; D is perhaps TRBD2 (6 bases). The CDR3 sequence is 17 residues long. Germline V lookup: CDR1 SEHNR, CDR2 FQNEAQ (reference sequence). Trimming pared 1 base from V and 0 bases from J, leaving 14 bases between. CDR3 protein: CASSLDHPGTSTDTQYF. As DNA, the CDR3 is TGTGCCAGCAGCTTAGATCATCCGGGGACTAGCACAGATACGCAGTATTTT.

The chain employs TRBV10-3 and TRBJ1-1; 12 positions agree with TRBD1. The CDR3 sequence is 15 residues long. Germline lookup yields CDR1 ENHRY and CDR2 SYGVKD. With 4 bases clipped from V and 7 bases from J, the junction kept 7 bases outside the gene matches. The CDR3 bases are TGTGCCATCAGTGGCTCGGGACAGGGGGCCAGTGAAGCTTTCTTT. Protein: CAISGSGQGASEAFF.

The chain is built from TRBV7-9 and TRBJ1-2; 8 bases map to TRBD1. CDR1 is SEHNR and CDR2 is FQNEAQ in the germline V gene (reference sequence). The CDR3 is made up of 15 amino acids. V dropped 3 bases and J dropped 3; count of bases not matched to a gene: 6. The CDR3 loop is CASSLAGGNYYGYTF. In DNA form, the CDR3 reads TGTGCCAGCAGCTTGGCAGGGGGCAACTACTATGGCTACACCTTC.

This clonotype has only a few counts. The rearrangement joins TRBV12-3 or TRBV12-4 to TRBJ2-5, with D perhaps matching TRBD1 (5 bases). V shed 2 bases and J shed 4 bases, with 11 bases lying between them. CDR3 size: 14 residues. The CDR3 DNA sequence: TGTGCCAGCAGTTTACAGGGTCTCACAGAGACCCAGTACTTC. Protein product: CASSLQGLTETQYF.

V is TRBV11-1 and J is TRBJ2-4; D tentatively fits TRBD1 or TRBD2 (5 bases each). Germline lookup yields CDR1 SGHAT and CDR2 FQDESV (reference sequence). This CDR3 is 16 amino acids long. V was cut by 5 bases and J by 13 bases, with 27 bases left in between. In nucleotides, the CDR3 is TGTGCCAGCAGCCCCGGCGGTTATGACGGGGCGGTGGAGCAGTACTTC. Its protein is CASSPGGYDGAVEQYF.

This clonotype has just a few counts. The CDR3 bases are TGCGCCAGCCGAGGGGGTCCCCATGGCTACACCTTC. As protein: CASRGGPHGYTF. The chain employs TRBV10-1 and TRBJ1-2; a possible D gene is TRBD1 (6 bases). CDR3 length equals 12 residues. Trimming took 8 bases from V and 6 from J, leaving 13 bases between them. The germline V gene encodes CDR1 WNHNN and CDR2 SYGVQD (reference sequence).

This clonotype was observed a few times. V is TRBV7-9 and J is TRBJ1-2; D is uncertain. The ends were cut back, 5 bases at V and 4 bases at J, with 17 bases in the middle. The CDR3 is made up of 15 amino acids. CDR1 and CDR2 from the germline V gene are SEHNR and FQNEAQ (reference sequence). The CDR3 DNA is TGTGCCAGCAGCCCCCCGGCAACCCCGGGCTATGGCTACACCTTC. This encodes CASSPPATPGYGYTF.

This clonotype appeared a single time. V usage is TRBV7-2 and J usage is TRBJ2-7, with D possibly being TRBD1 (8 bases). The germline V and J ends were trimmed by 1 base and 0 bases, with 16 bases remaining between them. This CDR3 contains 17 residues. Germline loops: CDR1 SGHTA, CDR2 FQGNSA. CDR3 DNA sequence: TGTGCCAGCAGCTTAGTGGGGGGGGACAGGAGCTCCTACGAGCAGTACTTC. Its protein is CASSLVGGDRSSYEQYF.

The rearrangement joins TRBV20-1 to TRBJ2-1; unclear D gene. The germline V gene has CDR1 DFQATT and CDR2 SNEGSKA (reference sequence). V gave up 5 bases and J gave up 3 bases, with 26 bases separating them. This CDR3 has 18 amino acids. The CDR3 reads CSAGMWGTLLRGYNEQFF. The CDR3 DNA follows: TGCAGTGCTGGAATGTGGGGTACCCTCCTACGCGGCTACAATGAGCAGTTCTTC.

This clonotype has more than one count but fewer than ten. The chain recombines TRBV29-1 with TRBJ1-2; D call uncertain. This CDR3 region has 12 residues. Per germline, CDR1 SQVTM and CDR2 ANQGSEA. V was clipped by 3 bases and J by 5 bases, with 10 bases between them. Here the CDR3 reads CSVEAHLYGYTF. CDR3 coding DNA: TGCAGCGTTGAGGCACACCTATATGGCTACACCTTC.

V is TRBV20-1 and J is TRBJ2-7, with D tentatively TRBD1 or TRBD2 (6 bases each). Germline V gives CDR1 DFQATT, CDR2 SNEGSKA (reference sequence). CDR3 size: 12 residues. Trimming removed 4 bases at V and 2 bases at J, with 9 bases between. CDR3 DNA: TGCAGTGCTAAAAGGGGGGCCTACGAGCAGTACTTC. Its translation: CSAKRGAYEQYF.

The genes are TRBV7-2 and TRBJ2-5; a weak D match, TRBD2 (5 bases). The germline V gene encodes CDR1 SGHTA and CDR2 FQGNSA. There are 15 residues in the CDR3. V shed 1 base and J shed 1 base, with 10 bases lying between them. The CDR3 loop reads CASSLGGRTQETQYF. The CDR3 bases are TGTGCCAGCAGCTTAGGTGGGAGAACCCAAGAGACCCAGTACTTC.

This clonotype has a single count. V and J are TRBV10-3 and TRBJ1-3; 9 bases line up with TRBD1. Trimming removed 7 bases from V and 4 bases from J; junction bases left unmatched: 5. CDR3 length: 14 residues. Per the germline V gene, CDR1 is ENHRY and CDR2 is SYGVKD. The CDR3 nucleotides are TGTGCCATCAAGTCGGACAGGGGAGGAAACACCATATATTTT. Protein product: CAIKSDRGGNTIYF.

V is TRBV14 and J is TRBJ2-7; a weak D match, TRBD2 (5 bases). The CDR3 runs to 13 residues. CDR1 is SGHDN, CDR2 FVKESK, per germline. Trimming took off 8 bases at V and 3 bases at J, with 14 bases between the two ends. CDR3 sequence (DNA): TGTGCCAGCCGGGGATATGGGCACTACGAGCAGTACTTC. Its translation: CASRGYGHYEQYF.

This clonotype was picked up a small number of times. V is TRBV20-1 and J is TRBJ2-3; 10 bases map to TRBD2. The CDR3 sequence is 16 residues long. Germline V lookup: CDR1 DFQATT, CDR2 SNEGSKA (reference sequence). Trimming cost V 3 bases and J 2 bases; bases outside gene matches: 8. The CDR3 sequence is CSASKGLAKYTDTQYF. CDR3 nucleotide sequence: TGCAGTGCTAGCAAGGGACTAGCGAAATACACAGATACGCAGTATTTT.

This clonotype was detected only a few times. The V gene is TRBV7-2, the J gene TRBJ1-2; the D gene is possibly TRBD1 (6 bases). The germline V gene encodes CDR1 SGHTA and CDR2 FQGNSA. The CDR3 loop spans 16 amino acids. Trimming stripped 2 bases from V and 5 bases from J, with 18 bases between. The CDR3 here is CASSLRQGSTLYGYTF. CDR3 bases: TGTGCCAGCAGCTTACGCCAGGGGTCTACCCTTTATGGCTACACCTTC.

CDR3 nucleotide sequence: TGTGCCAGCAGCCCGGGATCTTGGGGGGCGAATGAGCAGTTCTTC. This sequence encodes CASSPGSWGANEQFF. The chain has TRBV5-5 and TRBJ1-2; possibly TRBD1 or TRBD2 for D (6 bases each). The better agreement between TRBJ2-1 and the DNA end casts doubt on the J call. The CDR3 is 15 residues long. The germline V gene encodes CDR1 SGHKS and CDR2 YYEKEE (reference sequence).

Comment on this clonotype: The junction does not match germline at one end; this may be a read error. The J gene is TRBJ1-5, the V gene TRBV6-1; D may be TRBD1 (5 bases). Germline V CDR1 and CDR2: MNHNS, SASEGT. The CDR3 runs to 14 residues. CDR3: CTSSDGGLYQPQHF. The CDR3 DNA is TGTACCAGCAGTGATGGGGGACTGTATCAGCCCCAGCATTTT.

The chain recombines TRBV4-2 with TRBJ2-3; 9 bases agree with TRBD1. From germline, CDR1 is LGHNA and CDR2 YNFKEQ. The junction had 10 bases not matched to a gene; V was cut back by 4 bases and J by 2 bases. The CDR3 length is 17 residues. The chain's CDR3 is CASSRSGGTGTTDTQYF. DNA for the CDR3: TGTGCCAGCAGCCGAAGTGGGGGGACAGGGACCACAGATACGCAGTATTTT.

V usage is TRBV21-1 and J usage is TRBJ2-7; the table's D call, TRBD1, has no DNA check behind it. TRBV21-1 is described as a pseudogene. This CDR3 contains 13 residues. CDR3 sequence reads: CASSKRGGNEQYF. The DNA for the CDR3 is TGTGCCAGCAGCAAAAGGGGGGGAAACGAGCAGTACTTC.

The chain combines TRBV29-1 with TRBJ2-5; possible D gene TRBD2, 5 bases. The J call may be in error: the DNA end matches TRBJ2-7 better. The CDR3 spans 13 residues. Germline V gene lookup returns CDR1 SQVTM and CDR2 ANQGSEA. The CDR3 DNA follows: TGCAGCGTTGGACTATCCGGGACCTACGAGCAGTACTTC. Translation: CSVGLSGTYEQYF.

This chain's CDR3 is CASTDGSNYGYTF. CDR3 DNA sequence: TGTGCCAGCACGGACGGGTCTAACTATGGCTACACCTTC. This chain joins TRBV10-3 and TRBJ1-2; D call uncertain. The V gene lost 10 bases and the J gene lost 0 bases, with 12 bases spanning the gap. Germline CDR1 and CDR2: ENHRY and SYGVKD. CDR3 length: 13 residues.